These 2 T cell receptor beta chains were all obtained from the same sample, sequenced in a study of control samples from healthy donors and cancer patients. Libraries were prepared by immunoSEQ multiplex PCR; TCRdb keeps only in-frame clonotypes and omits some of them. The sample lists over 80,000 clones, approximately 82% occurring once. Sample: blood. Source of these receptors: a man aged 55 to 70 in good health.

The sample holds one count of this clone. The chain couples TRBV3-1 (or the pseudogene TRBV3-2) to TRBJ2-1, with D possibly being TRBD2 (7 bases). The germline V gene has CDR1 LGHDT and CDR2 YNNKEL (reference sequence). The ends were cut back, 4 bases at V and 12 bases at J, with 22 bases in the middle. This CDR3 has 15 amino acids. The CDR3 spells CASSPGGRSGGGQFF. The CDR3 bases are TGTGCCAGCAGCCCCGGGGGCCGTTCGGGCGGGGGGCAGTTCTTC.

The chain carries TRBV29-1 and TRBJ2-1, with 9 bases lining up with TRBD2. Germline CDR1 reads SQVTM; CDR2 reads ANQGSEA. This CDR3 region has 19 residues. V lost 6 bases to trimming and J lost 0 bases; unmatched junction nucleotides: 18. CDR3 amino acids: CSVQGGVAGDGGSYNEQFF. The CDR3 region has the DNA TGCAGCGTCCAGGGGGGGGTAGCGGGAGACGGTGGCTCCTACAATGAGCAGTTCTTC.